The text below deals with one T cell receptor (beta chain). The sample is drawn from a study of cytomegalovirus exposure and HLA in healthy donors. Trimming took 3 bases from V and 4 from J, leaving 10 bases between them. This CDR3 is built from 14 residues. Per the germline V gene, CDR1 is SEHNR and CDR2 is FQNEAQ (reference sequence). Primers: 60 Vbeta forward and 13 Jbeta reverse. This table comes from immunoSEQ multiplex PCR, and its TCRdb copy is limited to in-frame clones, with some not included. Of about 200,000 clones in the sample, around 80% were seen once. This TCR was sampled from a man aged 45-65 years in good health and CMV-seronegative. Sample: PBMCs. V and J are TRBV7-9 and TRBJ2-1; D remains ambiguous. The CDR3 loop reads CASSLEPGYNEQFF. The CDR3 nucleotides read TGTGCCAGCAGCTTGGAGCCCGGGTACAATGAGCAGTTCTTC.